A selection of T cell receptor beta chains follows, all from one sample in a study of blood T cell repertoires in COVID-19. This table comes from immunoSEQ multiplex PCR, and its TCRdb copy is limited to in-frame clones, with some not included. Of about 220,000 clones detected, about 80% appear once; the ten largest clones hold roughly 3%. Sequencing was done on a sample of peripheral blood. The receptor set was obtained from a woman in her thirties who had recovered from COVID-19. The CDR3 runs from the conserved cysteine through the conserved F or W. Fields, in order: CDR3 DNA, CDR3 protein, clone size, V gene, J gene, D gene. A D gene is named only where the DNA matches it firmly. Clone size appears in some rows only: once, few, many, or a class for an expanded clone.

TGTGCCATCAGTGACCGGACAGGGGATAGGTCTTCGAGCACCGGGGAGCTGTTTTTT	CAISDRTGDRSSSTGELFF	NA	TRBV10-3	TRBJ2-2	TRBD1
TGTGCCAGCAGCCCGAGCTTCAATGAGCAGTTCTTC	CASSPSFNEQFF	once	TRBV9	TRBJ2-1	NA
TGTGCCAGCATCAGACAGATAATGAACACTGAAGCTTTCTTT	CASIRQIMNTEAFF	NA	TRBV6-5	TRBJ1-1	NA
TGCAGCGTAGACCTGGACAGAGACCAAGAGACCCAGTACTTC	CSVDLDRDQETQYF	NA	TRBV29-1	TRBJ2-5	NA
TGTGCCAGCAGCTGGGACAGGCGGAACACTGAAGCTTTCTTT	CASSWDRRNTEAFF	NA	TRBV7-6	TRBJ1-1	TRBD1
TGTGCCAGCAGCCGTAGTGAGTTTGAAGCTTTCTTT	CASSRSEFEAFF	NA	TRBV7-2	TRBJ1-1	NA
TGTGCCAGCAGCTTGGTTCTGGGGCAGGGAAGCAATGAGCAGTTCTTC	CASSLVLGQGSNEQFF	NA	TRBV5-4	TRBJ2-1	NA
TGTGCCAGCAGCTTAAGGACTAGCGGCCGTTTGGAGCAGTACTTC	CASSLRTSGRLEQYF	NA	TRBV7-9	TRBJ2-7	TRBD2
TGTGCCAGCAGCTCCGGGACAGACGTCTATGGCTACACCTTC	CASSSGTDVYGYTF	NA	TRBV13	TRBJ1-2	TRBD1
TGTGCCAGCAGTCCACCCGGGACTAGCGTAACCTACGAGCAGTACTTC	CASSPPGTSVTYEQYF	NA	TRBV27	TRBJ2-7	TRBD2
TGTGCCAGCAGGGGGGCCGGGGTAACCTACGAGCAGTACTTC	CASRGAGVTYEQYF	NA	TRBV25-1	TRBJ2-7	NA
TGTGCCAGCAGCGTAGCGAGCGGCCAGTACCAAGAGACCCAGTACTTC	CASSVASGQYQETQYF	NA	TRBV9	TRBJ2-5	NA
TGTGCCAGCAGCCAAGAAAGGGGGAGAGGCGAGCAGTACTTC	CASSQERGRGEQYF	NA	TRBV4-2	TRBJ2-7	NA
TGCGCCAGCAGCCCTGGTACGGGCAGGGGTTCCTACGAGCAGTACTTC	CASSPGTGRGSYEQYF	NA	TRBV5-1	TRBJ2-7	NA
TGTGCCAGCAGCTTTAGCCCAAATGAGCAGTTCTTC	CASSFSPNEQFF	NA	TRBV11-3	TRBJ2-1	NA
TGTGCCAACCGAGTAGGCGGTGAAGCTTTCTTT	CANRVGGEAFF	NA	TRBV6-5	TRBJ1-1	NA
TGTGCCAGCAGCTTGGTTACGGGGGTTGAAGCTTTCTTT	CASSLVTGVEAFF	NA	TRBV5-4	TRBJ1-1	NA
TGCGCCAGCAGCCAGAGGGAGCCAGACCCCCAGCATTTT	CASSQREPDPQHF	NA	TRBV4-1	TRBJ1-5	NA
TGTGCCAGCAGTTTCCCCCCACAGGGGACGAACACTGAAGCTTTCTTT	CASSFPPQGTNTEAFF	once	TRBV6-5	TRBJ1-1	TRBD1
TGTGCCAGCAGCGTAGCTCAAGGGCTAGCGGGAGATGAGCAGTTCTTC	CASSVAQGLAGDEQFF	NA	TRBV9	TRBJ2-1	TRBD2
TGTGCCAGTAGTATGTCTAGCGGGGACTACGAGCAGTACTTC	CASSMSSGDYEQYF	once	TRBV19	TRBJ2-7	TRBD2
TGCGCCAGCAGCTTGTTGGGGCAAATGAACACTGAAGCTTTCTTT	CASSLLGQMNTEAFF	NA	TRBV5-1	TRBJ1-1	NA
TGTGCCAGTAGTATAGAGTCGGGGACAGCCTACGAGCAGTACTTC	CASSIESGTAYEQYF	NA	TRBV19	TRBJ2-7	TRBD1
TGTGCCAGCTCGCCCGGACAGGGGAAATATGGCTACACCTTC	CASSPGQGKYGYTF	NA	TRBV18	TRBJ1-2	TRBD1
TGTGCCTCACTAGCGGGAGGATCAGATACGCAGTATTTT	CASLAGGSDTQYF	NA	TRBV6-6	TRBJ2-3	TRBD2